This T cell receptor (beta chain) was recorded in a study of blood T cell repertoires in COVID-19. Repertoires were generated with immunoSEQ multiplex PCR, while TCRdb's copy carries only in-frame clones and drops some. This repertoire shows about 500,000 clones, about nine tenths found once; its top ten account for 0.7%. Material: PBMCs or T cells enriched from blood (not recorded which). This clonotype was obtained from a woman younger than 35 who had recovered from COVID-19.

CDR3 nucleotide sequence: TGCGCCAGCAGCATGGGACCAGGGGGCACTGAAGCTTTCTTT. Protein: CASSMGPGGTEAFF. The chain couples TRBV5-1 to TRBJ1-1, with TRBD1 matching 7 bases. The CDR3 is 14 amino acids. CDR1 is SGHRS, CDR2 YFSETQ, per germline. V was pared by 4 bases and J by 4 bases, with 7 bases of the junction left unmatched.